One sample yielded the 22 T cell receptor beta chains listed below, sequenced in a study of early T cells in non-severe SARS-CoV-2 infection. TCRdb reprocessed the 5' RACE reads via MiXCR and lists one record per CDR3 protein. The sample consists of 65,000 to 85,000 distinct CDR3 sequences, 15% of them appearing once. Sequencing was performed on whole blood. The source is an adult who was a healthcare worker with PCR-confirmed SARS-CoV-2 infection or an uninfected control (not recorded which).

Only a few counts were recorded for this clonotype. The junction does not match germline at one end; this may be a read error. For the CDR3, the DNA is TGTGCCAGCAGCTCTAGCGGGGGGTACAGTGAGCAGTTCTTC. Protein sequence: CASSSSGGYSEQFF. The chain links TRBV7-3 to TRBJ2-1; 11 bases align to TRBD2. Germline V CDR1 and CDR2: SGHTA, FQGTGA. The CDR3 length is 14 residues.

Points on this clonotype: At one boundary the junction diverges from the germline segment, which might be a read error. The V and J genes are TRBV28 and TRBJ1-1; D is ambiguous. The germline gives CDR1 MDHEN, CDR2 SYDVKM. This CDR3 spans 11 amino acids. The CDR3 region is CASSLTERAFF. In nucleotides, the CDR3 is TGTGCAAGCAGTTTAACAGAGCGAGCTTTCTTT.

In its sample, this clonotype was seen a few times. The CDR3 DNA reads as TGCAGCGTTGACAGGGCGCAGGGGGCGGTCTATGGCTACACCTTC. Protein product: CSVDRAQGAVYGYTF. This chain joins TRBV29-1 and TRBJ1-2, with 8 bases fitting TRBD1. Trimming took 3 bases from V and 4 from J; bases not matched to a gene: 10. The length of the CDR3 is 15 residues. CDR1 is SQVTM and CDR2 is ANQGSEA in the germline V gene.

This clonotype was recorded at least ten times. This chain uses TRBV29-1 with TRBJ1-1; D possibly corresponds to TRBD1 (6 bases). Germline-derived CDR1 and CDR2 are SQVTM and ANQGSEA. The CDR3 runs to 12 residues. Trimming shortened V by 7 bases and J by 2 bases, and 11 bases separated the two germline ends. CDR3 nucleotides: TGCAGCGCCGGCGGGGGCAACACTGAAGCTTTCTTT. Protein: CSAGGGNTEAFF.

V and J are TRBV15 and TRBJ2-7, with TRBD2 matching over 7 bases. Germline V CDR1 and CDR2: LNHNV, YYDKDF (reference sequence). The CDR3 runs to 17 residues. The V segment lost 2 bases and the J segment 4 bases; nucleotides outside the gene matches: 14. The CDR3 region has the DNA TGTGCCACCAGCAGACCTTTCCCGGGACGGGGGGAGTACGAGCAGTACTTC. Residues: CATSRPFPGRGEYEQYF.

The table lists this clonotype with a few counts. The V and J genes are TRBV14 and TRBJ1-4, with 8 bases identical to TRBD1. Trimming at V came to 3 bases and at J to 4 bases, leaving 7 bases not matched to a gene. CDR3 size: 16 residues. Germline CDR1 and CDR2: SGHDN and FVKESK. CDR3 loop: CASSHSIGQGNEKLFF. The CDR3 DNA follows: TGTGCCAGCAGCCATTCCATTGGACAGGGTAATGAAAAACTGTTTTTT.

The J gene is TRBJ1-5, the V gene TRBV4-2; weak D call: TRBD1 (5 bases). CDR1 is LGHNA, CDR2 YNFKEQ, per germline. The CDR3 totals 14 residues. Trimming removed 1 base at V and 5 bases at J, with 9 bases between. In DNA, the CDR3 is TGTGCCAGCAGCCAAGGCAGGGAGGATCAGCCCCAGCATTTT. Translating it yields CASSQGREDQPQHF.

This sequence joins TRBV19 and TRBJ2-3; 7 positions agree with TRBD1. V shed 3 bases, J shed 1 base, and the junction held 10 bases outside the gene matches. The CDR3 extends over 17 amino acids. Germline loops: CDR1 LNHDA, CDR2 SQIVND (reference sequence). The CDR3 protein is CASSILGRGLRTDTQYF. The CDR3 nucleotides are TGTGCCAGTAGTATTCTGGGCAGGGGGTTGCGCACAGATACGCAGTATTTT.

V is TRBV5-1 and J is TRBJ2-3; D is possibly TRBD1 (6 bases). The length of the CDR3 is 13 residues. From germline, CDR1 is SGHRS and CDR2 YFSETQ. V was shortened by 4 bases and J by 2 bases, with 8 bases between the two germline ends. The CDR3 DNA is TGCGCCAGCAGCGGGGACAACACAGATACGCAGTATTTT. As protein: CASSGDNTDTQYF.

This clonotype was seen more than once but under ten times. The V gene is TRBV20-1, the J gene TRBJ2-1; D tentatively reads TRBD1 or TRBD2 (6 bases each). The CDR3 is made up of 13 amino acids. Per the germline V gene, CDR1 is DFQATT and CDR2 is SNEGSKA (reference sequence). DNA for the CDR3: TGCAGCCTCAGGAGGGGGGACTACAATGAGCAGTTCTTC. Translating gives CSLRRGDYNEQFF.

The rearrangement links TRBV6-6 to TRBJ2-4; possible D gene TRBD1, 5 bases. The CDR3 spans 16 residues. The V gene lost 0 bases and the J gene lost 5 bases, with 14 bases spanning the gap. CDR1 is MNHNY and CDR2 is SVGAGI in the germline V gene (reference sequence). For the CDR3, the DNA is TGTGCCAGCAGTTACTCGAGTGCAGGGATCGAAAACATTCAGTACTTC. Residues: CASSYSSAGIENIQYF.

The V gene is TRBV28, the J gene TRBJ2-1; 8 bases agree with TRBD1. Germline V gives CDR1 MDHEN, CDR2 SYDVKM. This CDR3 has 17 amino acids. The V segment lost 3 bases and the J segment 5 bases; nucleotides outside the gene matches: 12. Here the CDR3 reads CASSLGWTGIGNNEQFF. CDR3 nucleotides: TGTGCCAGCAGTTTGGGGTGGACAGGGATTGGGAACAATGAGCAGTTCTTC.

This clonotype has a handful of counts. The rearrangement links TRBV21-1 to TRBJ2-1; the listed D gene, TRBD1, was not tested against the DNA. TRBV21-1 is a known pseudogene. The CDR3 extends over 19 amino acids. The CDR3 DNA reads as TGTGCCAGCAGCAAAGCGCTTCGGCAGCGGGGGCACTCCTACAATGAGCAGTTCTTC. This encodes CASSKALRQRGHSYNEQFF.

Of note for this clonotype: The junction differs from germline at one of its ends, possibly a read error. The CDR3 DNA is TGCAGCGTCGAAAAAGGGGACAGGGAGGACTTC. Translation gives CSVEKGDREDF. V usage is TRBV29-1 and J usage is TRBJ2-5; TRBD1 matches 9 bases. CDR1 is SQVTM, CDR2 ANQGSEA, per germline. CDR3 length: 11 amino acids.

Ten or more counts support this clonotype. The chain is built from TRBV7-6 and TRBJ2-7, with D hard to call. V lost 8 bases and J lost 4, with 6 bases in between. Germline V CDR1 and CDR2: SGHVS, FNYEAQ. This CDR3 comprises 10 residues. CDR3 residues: CASQAYEQYF. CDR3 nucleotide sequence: TGTGCCAGCCAGGCGTACGAGCAGTACTTC.

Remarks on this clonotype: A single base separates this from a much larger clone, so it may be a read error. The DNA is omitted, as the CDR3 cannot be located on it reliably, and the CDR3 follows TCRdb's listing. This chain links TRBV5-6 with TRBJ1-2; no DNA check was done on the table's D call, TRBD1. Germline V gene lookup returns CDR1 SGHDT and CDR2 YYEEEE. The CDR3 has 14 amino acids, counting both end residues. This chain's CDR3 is CASSFGPGVDGYPF.

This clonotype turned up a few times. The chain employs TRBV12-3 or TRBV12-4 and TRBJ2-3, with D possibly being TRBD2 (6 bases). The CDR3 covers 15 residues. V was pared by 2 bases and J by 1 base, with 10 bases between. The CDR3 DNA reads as TGTGCCAGCAGTTTAAATGCGGGGCGCACAGATACGCAGTATTTT. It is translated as CASSLNAGRTDTQYF.

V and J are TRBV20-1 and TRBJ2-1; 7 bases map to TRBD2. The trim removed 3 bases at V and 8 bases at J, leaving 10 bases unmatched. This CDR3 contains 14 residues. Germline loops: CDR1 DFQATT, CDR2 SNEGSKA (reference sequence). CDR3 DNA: TGCAGTGCTAGTGGCGGGAGTTCAGTCGATGAGCAGTTCTTC. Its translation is CSASGGSSVDEQFF.

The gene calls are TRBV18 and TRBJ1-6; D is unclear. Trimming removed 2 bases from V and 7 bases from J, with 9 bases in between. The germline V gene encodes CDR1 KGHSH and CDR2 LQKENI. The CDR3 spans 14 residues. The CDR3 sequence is CASSPKSPNSPLHF. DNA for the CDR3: TGTGCCAGCTCACCAAAAAGTCCCAATTCACCCCTCCACTTT.

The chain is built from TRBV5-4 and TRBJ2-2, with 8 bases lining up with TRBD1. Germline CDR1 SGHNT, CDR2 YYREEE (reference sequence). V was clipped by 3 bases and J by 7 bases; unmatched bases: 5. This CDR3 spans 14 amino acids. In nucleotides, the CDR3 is TGTGCCAGCAGCTCCAGGGGGCCGGGCGGGGAGCTGTTTTTT. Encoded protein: CASSSRGPGGELFF.

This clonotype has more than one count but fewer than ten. CDR3 sequence (DNA): TGTGCCAGCAGCCACGCGGACAGCACCGGGGAGCTGTTTTTT. Translating it yields CASSHADSTGELFF. The rearrangement uses TRBV3-1 and TRBJ2-2; maybe TRBD1 (6 bases). Trimming removed 3 bases at V and 4 bases at J, with 9 bases between. CDR1 and CDR2 from the germline V gene are LGHDT and YNNKEL (reference sequence). This CDR3 comprises 14 residues. The variable domain in full, with the rest retrieved from reference TRBV3-1 and TRBJ2-2, is DTAVSQTPKYLVTQMGNDKSIKCEQNLGHDTMYWYKQDSKKFLKIMFSYNNKELIINETVPNRFSPKSPDKAHLNLHINSLELGDSAVYFCASSHADSTGELFFGEGSRLTVL.

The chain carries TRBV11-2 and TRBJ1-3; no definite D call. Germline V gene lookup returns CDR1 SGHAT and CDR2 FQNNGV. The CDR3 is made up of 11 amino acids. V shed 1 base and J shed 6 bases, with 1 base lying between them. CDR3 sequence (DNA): TGTGCCAGCAGCTTAGCAAACACCATATATTTT. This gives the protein CASSLANTIYF. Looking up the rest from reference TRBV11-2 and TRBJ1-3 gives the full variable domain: EAGVAQSPRYKIIEKRQSVAFWCNPISGHATLYWYQQILGQGPKLLIQFQNNGVVDDSQLPKDRFSAERLKGVDSTLKIQPAKLEDSAVYLCASSLANTIYFGEGSWLTVV.